This T cell receptor beta chain was identified in a study of cytomegalovirus exposure and HLA in healthy donors. Study-wide results and limits: It has been reported that TCR beta sequences accurately predicted the HLA-A and HLA-B alleles of most subjects. Rare sequences made up most TCRs, while some public TCRs were found in many donors.

Turning to this clone: The antigen is undetermined.

The CDR3 spans 13 residues. V lost 3 bases, J lost 8 bases, and 13 bases lay in between. The germline V gene encodes CDR1 LGHNA and CDR2 YNFKEQ. PCR used 60 Vbeta primers and 13 Jbeta primers. Only in-frame clones appear in the TCRdb table, and some are missing; sequencing was by immunoSEQ multiplex PCR. Altogether 100,000 to 150,000 clones are present, roughly four fifths being singletons, with the ten largest covering about 6%. Sequenced input: PBMCs. This chain links TRBV4-2 with TRBJ1-1; maybe TRBD1 (5 bases). This clonotype was obtained from a woman aged 40 to 50 in good health and CMV-seronegative. The CDR3, as DNA: TGTGCCAGCAGCCAGGCGGCGGGGCTGGAAGCTTTCTTT. Translating gives CASSQAAGLEAFF.